A selection of T cell receptor beta chains follows, all from one sample in a study of T-cell reconstitution after alpha-beta-depleted transplantation in children. TCRdb passed the PCR reads through MiXCR, listing each CDR3 protein once. The repertoire holds approximately 31,000 distinct CDR3 sequences, with under 6.5% as singletons. The sequenced sample was peripheral blood, obtained 60 days after TCRalphabeta/CD19-depleted stem cell transplant. The origin of the receptors is a child less than two years old who had a stem cell transplant for acute myeloid leukemia, so the T cells may come from the graft donor. CDR3s include the opening cysteine and the closing phenylalanine or tryptophan. The order of the fields is CDR3 length, clone size, V gene, J gene, D gene, CDR3 DNA, CDR3 protein. A D gene is named only where the DNA matches it firmly. Clone size is given as once, few, many, or a class for an expanded clone.

15	many	TRBV6-5	TRBJ2-5	TRBD2	TGTGCCAGCAGTTGGGGGGGGGTGTATGAAGAGACCCAGTACTTC	CASSWGGVYEETQYF
12	many	TRBV29-1	TRBJ2-4	NA	TGCAGCGTTGTAGGGGTAGGGAACATTCAGTACTTC	CSVVGVGNIQYF
15	many	TRBV5-1	TRBJ1-2	TRBD1	TGCGCCAGCAGCACCTCACAGGGGGCGGTCTATGGCTACACCTTC	CASSTSQGAVYGYTF
14	many	TRBV4-3	TRBJ2-7	NA	TGCGCCAGCAGCCAAGAACCGAGCTCCTACGAGCAGTACTTC	CASSQEPSSYEQYF
18	many	TRBV6-5	TRBJ1-2	TRBD1	TGTGCCAGCAGTTACCTCCGGGACAGGGGATTCATTTATGATGGCTACACCTTC	CASSYLRDRGFIYDGYTF
15	many	TRBV4-3	TRBJ2-7	NA	TGCGCCAGCAGCCAAAACAGGATAGGCTCCTACGAGCAGTACTTC	CASSQNRIGSYEQYF
12	many	TRBV6-6	TRBJ2-3	NA	TGTGCCAGCAGTTGGGAGACAGATACGCAGTATTTT	CASSWETDTQYF
16	many	TRBV7-8	TRBJ2-2	TRBD2	TGTGCCAGCAGCTTCCGGACTAGCGGGAGGATCGGGGAGCTGTTTTTT	CASSFRTSGRIGELFF
15	many	TRBV4-3	TRBJ2-1	NA	TGCGCCAGCAGCCAAGATTGGGGGGTTGGCTATGAGCAGTTCTTC	CASSQDWGVGYEQFF
14	many	TRBV6-2/TRBV6-3	TRBJ2-5	NA	TGTGCCAGCAGTTATATCAAATGGGAAGAGACCCAGTACTTC	CASSYIKWEETQYF
14	many	TRBV7-2	TRBJ1-1	TRBD1	TGTGCCAGCAGCTTGGACAGGGGGCCAACTGAAGCTTTCTTT	CASSLDRGPTEAFF
15	many	TRBV20-1	TRBJ2-7	NA	TGCAGTGCTCGAACAGGACCCGCGCCCTCCTACGAGCAGTACTTC	CSARTGPAPSYEQYF
14	many	TRBV5-1	TRBJ2-7	NA	TGCGCCAGCAGGGGGTCACCAAATATTTACGAGCAGTACTTC	CASRGSPNIYEQYF
15	few	TRBV20-1	TRBJ2-1	NA	TGCAGTGCTAGAGGGTTTTTGATCAGGGCGGATGAGCAGTTCTTC	CSARGFLIRADEQFF
15	many	TRBV29-1	TRBJ1-1	NA	TGCAGCGTACCTAATGCGGGGTCACTAAACACTGAAGCTTTCTTT	CSVPNAGSLNTEAFF
15	many	TRBV9	TRBJ2-1	TRBD2	TGTGCCAGCAGCGTAGCGGCTAGCGGGAGACCGGGGCAGTTCTTC	CASSVAASGRPGQFF
15	many	TRBV10-3	TRBJ2-1	TRBD2	TGTGCCATCAGTGTGCGGGAGGGCCCGTACAATGAGCAGTTCTTC	CAISVREGPYNEQFF